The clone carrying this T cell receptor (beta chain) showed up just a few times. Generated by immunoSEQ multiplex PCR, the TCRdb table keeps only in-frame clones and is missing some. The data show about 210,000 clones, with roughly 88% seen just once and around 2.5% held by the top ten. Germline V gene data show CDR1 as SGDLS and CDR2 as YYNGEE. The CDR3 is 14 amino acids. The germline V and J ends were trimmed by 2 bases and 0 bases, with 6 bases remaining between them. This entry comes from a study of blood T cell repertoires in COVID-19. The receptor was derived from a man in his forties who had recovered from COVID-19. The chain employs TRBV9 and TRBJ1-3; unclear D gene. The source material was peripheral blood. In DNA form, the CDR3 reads TGTGCCAGCAGCGTCACTCTCTCTGGAAACACCATATATTTT. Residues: CASSVTLSGNTIYF.